One TCR beta chain is described in this entry. Its antigen is currently unknown. The primer mix had 60 Vbeta and 13 Jbeta primers. Here immunoSEQ multiplex PCR was the method, and the copy in TCRdb shows in-frame clones only, minus some. The sample shows more than 100,000 clones, around two thirds of them seen only once. This sample was included in a study of cytomegalovirus exposure and HLA in healthy donors. Broader study findings: It was only CMV serostatus that was available as immune exposure information. Later work associated fewer than 20,000 TCR beta sequences with HLA alleles at 0.05 false discovery rate. The study recorded some 160 TCR beta chains that were cytomegalovirus-associated.

The CDR3 length is 14 residues. The germline V gene encodes CDR1 WSHSY and CDR2 SAAADI. V trimming: 5 bases; J trimming: 3 bases; junction bases outside the gene matches: 7. The receptor was isolated from a woman aged 40-49 years in good health and CMV-seronegative. The specimen sequenced was PBMCs. This chain uses TRBV10-2 with TRBJ2-7, with 7 bases aligning to TRBD1. The DNA for the CDR3 is TGCGCCAGCAGTTTGGACAGGCACCTCTACGAGCAGTACTTC. Translating it yields CASSLDRHLYEQYF.